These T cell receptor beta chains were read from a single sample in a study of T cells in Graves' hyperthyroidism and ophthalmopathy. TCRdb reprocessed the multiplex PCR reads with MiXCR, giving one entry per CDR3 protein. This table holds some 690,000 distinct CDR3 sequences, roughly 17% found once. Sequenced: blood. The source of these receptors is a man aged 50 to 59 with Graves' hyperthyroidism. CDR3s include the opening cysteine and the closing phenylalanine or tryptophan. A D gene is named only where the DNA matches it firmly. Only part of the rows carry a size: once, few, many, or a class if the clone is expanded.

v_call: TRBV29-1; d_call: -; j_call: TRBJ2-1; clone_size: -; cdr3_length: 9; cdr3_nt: TGCAGCGTGGAATCTGAGCAGTTCTTC; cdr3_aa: CSVESEQFF
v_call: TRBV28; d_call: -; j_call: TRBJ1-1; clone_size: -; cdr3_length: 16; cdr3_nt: TGTGCCAGCAGTTTCCCCCCCTCAATGCTGAACACTGAAGCTTTCTTT; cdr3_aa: CASSFPPSMLNTEAFF
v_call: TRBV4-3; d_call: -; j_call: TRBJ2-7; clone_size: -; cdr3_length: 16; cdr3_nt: TGCGCCAGCAGCCAAGATGGGGCGGGGCCAGGCGGCGAGCAGTACTTC; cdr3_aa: CASSQDGAGPGGEQYF
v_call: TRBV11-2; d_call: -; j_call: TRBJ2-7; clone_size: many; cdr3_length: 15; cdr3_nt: TGTGCCAGCAGCTTAGAGTGGCGGACGGACTACGAGCAGTACTTC; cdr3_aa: CASSLEWRTDYEQYF
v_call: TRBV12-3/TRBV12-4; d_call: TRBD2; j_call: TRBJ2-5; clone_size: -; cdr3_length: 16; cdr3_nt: TGTGCCAGCAGCCCTAGCGGGAGGGCCTCGGAAGAGACCCAGTACTTC; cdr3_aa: CASSPSGRASEETQYF
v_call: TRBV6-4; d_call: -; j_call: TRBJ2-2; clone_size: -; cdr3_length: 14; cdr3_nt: TGTGCCAGCAGTGAAGGAATCAACACCGGGGAGCTGTTTTTT; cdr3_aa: CASSEGINTGELFF
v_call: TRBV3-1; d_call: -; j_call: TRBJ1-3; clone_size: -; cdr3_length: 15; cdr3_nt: TGTGCCAGCAGCCAGCCTACAGGGACTGGAAACACCATATATTTT; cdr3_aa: CASSQPTGTGNTIYF
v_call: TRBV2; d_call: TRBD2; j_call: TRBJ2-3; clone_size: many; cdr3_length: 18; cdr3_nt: TGTGCCAGCGAGGGGGGGACTAGCGGGAGCCTTAGCACAGATACGCAGTATTTT; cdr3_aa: CASEGGTSGSLSTDTQYF
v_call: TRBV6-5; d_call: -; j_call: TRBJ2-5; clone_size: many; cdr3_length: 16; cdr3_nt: TGTGCCAGCAGTTACTCGGGACGGAGGGCCACGGAGACCCAGTACTTC; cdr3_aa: CASSYSGRRATETQYF
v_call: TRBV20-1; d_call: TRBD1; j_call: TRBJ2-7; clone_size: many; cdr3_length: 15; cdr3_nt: TGCAGTGCTCAACCCTCGGGACAGGGATCCTACGAGCAGTACTTC; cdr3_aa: CSAQPSGQGSYEQYF
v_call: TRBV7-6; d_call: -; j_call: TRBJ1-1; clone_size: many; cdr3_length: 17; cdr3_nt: TGTGCCAGCAGCTCGTCCCGACGGCTTACTGGGGACACTGAAGCTTTCTTT; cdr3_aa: CASSSSRRLTGDTEAFF
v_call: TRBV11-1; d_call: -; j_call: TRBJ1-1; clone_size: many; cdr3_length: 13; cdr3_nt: TGTGCCAGCAGATACGACGGATTCACTGAAGCTTTCTTT; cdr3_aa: CASRYDGFTEAFF
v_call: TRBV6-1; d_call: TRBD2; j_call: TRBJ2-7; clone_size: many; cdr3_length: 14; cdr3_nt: TGTGCCAGCAGGGGGACTAGCGGGTCCTACGAGCAGTACTTC; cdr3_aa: CASRGTSGSYEQYF
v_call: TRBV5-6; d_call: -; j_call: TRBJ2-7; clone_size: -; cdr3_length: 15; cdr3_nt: TGTGCCAGCAGCCCCGGGGACCTGCGCTGGGACGAGCAGTACTTC; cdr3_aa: CASSPGDLRWDEQYF
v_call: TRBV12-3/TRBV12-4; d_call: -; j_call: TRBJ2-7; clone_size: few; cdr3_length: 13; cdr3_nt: TGTGCCAGCAGTTCTAACAGCTACTACGAGCAGTACTTC; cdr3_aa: CASSSNSYYEQYF
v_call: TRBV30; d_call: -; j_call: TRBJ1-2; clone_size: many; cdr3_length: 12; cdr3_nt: TGTGCCTGGGGGGTAGTAGGGTATGGCTACACCTTC; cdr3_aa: CAWGVVGYGYTF
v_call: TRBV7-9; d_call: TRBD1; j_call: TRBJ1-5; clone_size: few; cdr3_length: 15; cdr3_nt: TGTGCCAGCAGCTTCCCGGGACAGGAGGGGCAGCCCCAGCATTTT; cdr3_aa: CASSFPGQEGQPQHF
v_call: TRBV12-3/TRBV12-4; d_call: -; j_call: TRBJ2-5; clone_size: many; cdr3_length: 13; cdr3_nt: TGTGCCAGCAGTTTGCAGGAGATGGTGACCCAGTACTTC; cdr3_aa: CASSLQEMVTQYF
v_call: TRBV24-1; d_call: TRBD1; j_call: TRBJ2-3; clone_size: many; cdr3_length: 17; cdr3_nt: TGTGCCACCAGTGACGGCAGGGGGAGTATGGGCACAGATACGCAGTATTTT; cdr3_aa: CATSDGRGSMGTDTQYF
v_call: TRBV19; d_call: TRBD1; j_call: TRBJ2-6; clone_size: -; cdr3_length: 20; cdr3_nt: TGTGCCAGTAGTATAGGACGGGGACAGGCGGCCATCTCTGGGGCCAACGTCCTGACTTTC; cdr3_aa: CASSIGRGQAAISGANVLTF
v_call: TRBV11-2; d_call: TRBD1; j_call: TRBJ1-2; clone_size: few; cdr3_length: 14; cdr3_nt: TGTGCCAGCAGAAAGACAGGGGGCGTTAGTGGCTACACCTTC; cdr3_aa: CASRKTGGVSGYTF
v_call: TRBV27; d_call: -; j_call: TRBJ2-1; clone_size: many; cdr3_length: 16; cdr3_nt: TGTGCCAGCAGGGCCTCGCGGGCCAGCTCCTACAATGAGCAGTTCTTC; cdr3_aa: CASRASRASSYNEQFF
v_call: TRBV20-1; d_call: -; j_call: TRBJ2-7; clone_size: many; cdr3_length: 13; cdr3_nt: TGCAGTGCTAGTGGTCAGTTGCCCTACGAGCAGTACTTC; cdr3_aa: CSASGQLPYEQYF
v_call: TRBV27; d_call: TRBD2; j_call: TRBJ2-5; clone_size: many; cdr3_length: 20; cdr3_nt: TGTGCCAGCAGTCCGAATAGCCTGACTAGCGGGAGCGCTAGGGGAGAGACCCAGTACTTC; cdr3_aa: CASSPNSLTSGSARGETQYF
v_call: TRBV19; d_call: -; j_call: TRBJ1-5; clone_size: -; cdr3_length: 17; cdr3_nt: TGTGCCAGTAGTATAGATCAGGATCTGTATAGCAATCAGCCCCAGCATTTT; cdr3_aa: CASSIDQDLYSNQPQHF
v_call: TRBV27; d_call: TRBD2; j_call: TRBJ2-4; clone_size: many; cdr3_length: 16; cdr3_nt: TGTGCCAGCAGTCGAGGGACTAGCGGGAGAGGGAACATTCAGTACTTC; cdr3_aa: CASSRGTSGRGNIQYF
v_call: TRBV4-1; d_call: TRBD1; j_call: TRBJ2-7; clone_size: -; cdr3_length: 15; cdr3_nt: TGCGCCAGCAGCCAAGCTGACGGGACAGCCTACGAGCAGTACTTC; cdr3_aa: CASSQADGTAYEQYF
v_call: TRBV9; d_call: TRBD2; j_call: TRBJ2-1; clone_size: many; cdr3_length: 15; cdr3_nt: TGTGCCAGCAGCGCCGGGACTAGCGACAGCAATGAGCAGTTCTTC; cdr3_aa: CASSAGTSDSNEQFF
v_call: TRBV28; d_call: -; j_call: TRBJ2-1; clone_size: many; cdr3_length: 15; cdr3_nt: TGTGCCAGCAGTTCTCCAGCGGAAGGGTGGGATGAGCAGTTCTTC; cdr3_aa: CASSSPAEGWDEQFF
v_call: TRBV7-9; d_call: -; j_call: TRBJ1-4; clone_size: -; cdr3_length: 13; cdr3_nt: TGTGCCAGCAGCATCCGGGACGCTGAAAAACTGTTTTTT; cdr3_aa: CASSIRDAEKLFF
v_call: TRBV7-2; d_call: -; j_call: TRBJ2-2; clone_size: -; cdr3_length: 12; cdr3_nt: TGTGCCAGCAGCTCCCCCTTGGGGGAGCTGTTTTTT; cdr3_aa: CASSSPLGELFF
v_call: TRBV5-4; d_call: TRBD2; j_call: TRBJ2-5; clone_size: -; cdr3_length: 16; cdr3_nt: TGTGCCAGCAGCTTGGGACTAGCGGAACTGCAAGAGACCCAGTACTTC; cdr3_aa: CASSLGLAELQETQYF
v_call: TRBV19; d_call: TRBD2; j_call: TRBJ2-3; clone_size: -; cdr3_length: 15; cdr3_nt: TGTGCCAGTAGTATCACTAGCGGAGCCACAGATACGCAGTATTTT; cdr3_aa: CASSITSGATDTQYF
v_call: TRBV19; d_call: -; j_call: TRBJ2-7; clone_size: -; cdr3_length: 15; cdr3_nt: TGTGCCAGTAACGCCCGGGACGGAAAAACCTACGAGCAGTACTTC; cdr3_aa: CASNARDGKTYEQYF
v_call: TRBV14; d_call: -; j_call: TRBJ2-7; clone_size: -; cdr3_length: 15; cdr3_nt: TGTGCCAGCAGCCAAGATAGGCTCATATTCGGCGAGCAGTACTTC; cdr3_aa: CASSQDRLIFGEQYF
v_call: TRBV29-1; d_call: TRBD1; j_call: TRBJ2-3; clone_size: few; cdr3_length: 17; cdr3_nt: TGCAGCGTGCCCGGGACAGGGGCCCTACTGCGCGGAGATACGCAGTATTTT; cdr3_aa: CSVPGTGALLRGDTQYF
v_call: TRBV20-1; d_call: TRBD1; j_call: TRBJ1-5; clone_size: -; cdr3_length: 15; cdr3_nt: TGCAGTGCTAGACAAAATGGACAGGCACATCAGCCCCAGCATTTT; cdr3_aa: CSARQNGQAHQPQHF
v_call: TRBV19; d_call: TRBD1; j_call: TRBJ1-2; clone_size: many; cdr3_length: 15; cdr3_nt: TGTGCCAGTAGTATACTCGGGACAGGGAGTTCTGGCTACACCTTC; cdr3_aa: CASSILGTGSSGYTF
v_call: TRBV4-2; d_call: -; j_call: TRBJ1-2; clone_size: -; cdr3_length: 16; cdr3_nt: TGTGCCAGCAGCCAAGAGTCAGGGTCGGATTGGTATGGCTACACCTTC; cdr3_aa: CASSQESGSDWYGYTF
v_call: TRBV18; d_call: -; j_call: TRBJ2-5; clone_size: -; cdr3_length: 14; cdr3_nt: TGTGCCAGCTCACCACGGGCTACACAAGAGACCCAGTACTTC; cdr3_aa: CASSPRATQETQYF
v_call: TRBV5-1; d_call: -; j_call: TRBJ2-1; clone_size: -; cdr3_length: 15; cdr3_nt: TGCGCCAGCAGCTTGGCCGGGGGCGCTACCCCTGAGCAGTTCTTC; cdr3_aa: CASSLAGGATPEQFF
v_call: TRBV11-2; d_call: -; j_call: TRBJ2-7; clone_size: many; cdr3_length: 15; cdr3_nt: TGTGCCAGCAGCTTAGAAGTGAGCGATCCCTACGAGCAGTACTTC; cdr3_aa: CASSLEVSDPYEQYF
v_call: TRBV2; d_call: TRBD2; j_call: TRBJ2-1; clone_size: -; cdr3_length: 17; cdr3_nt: TGTGCCAGCAGTGTCCCGCGGGAGACTCTCTCCTACAATGAGCAGTTCTTC; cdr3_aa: CASSVPRETLSYNEQFF
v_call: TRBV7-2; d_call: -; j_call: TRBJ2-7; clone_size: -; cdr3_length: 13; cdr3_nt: TGTGCCAGCACCAACGAAGATTCCTACGAGCAGTACTTC; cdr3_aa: CASTNEDSYEQYF
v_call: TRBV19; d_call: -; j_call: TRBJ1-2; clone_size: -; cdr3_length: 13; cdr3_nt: TGTGCCAGTAGTATAGCCCAGTTCTATGGCTACACCTTC; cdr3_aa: CASSIAQFYGYTF
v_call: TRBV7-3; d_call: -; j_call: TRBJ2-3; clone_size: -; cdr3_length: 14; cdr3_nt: TGTGCCAGCAGCCGGGACACGTTCACAGATACGCAGTATTTT; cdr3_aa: CASSRDTFTDTQYF
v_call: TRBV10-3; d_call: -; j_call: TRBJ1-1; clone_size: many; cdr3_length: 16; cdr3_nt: TGTGCCATCAGCCGCCAGGCCGGCGCCCTGAACACTGAAGCTTTCTTT; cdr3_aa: CAISRQAGALNTEAFF
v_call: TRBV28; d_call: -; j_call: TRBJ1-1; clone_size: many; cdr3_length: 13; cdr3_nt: TGTGCCAGCAGTTTTCTTGGAGGGATCGAAGCTTTCTTT; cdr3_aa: CASSFLGGIEAFF
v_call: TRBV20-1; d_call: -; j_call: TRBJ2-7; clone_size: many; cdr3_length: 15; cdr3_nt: TGCAGTGCTAGGACAACCTCGGGATACTCCTACGAGCAGTACTTC; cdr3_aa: CSARTTSGYSYEQYF
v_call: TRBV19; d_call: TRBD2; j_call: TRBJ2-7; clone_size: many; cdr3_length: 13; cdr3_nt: TGTGCCAGTTCCCCGGGACTAGCGGTCGAGCAGTACTTC; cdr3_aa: CASSPGLAVEQYF
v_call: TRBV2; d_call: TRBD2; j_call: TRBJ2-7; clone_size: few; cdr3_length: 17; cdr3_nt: TGTGCCAGCAGTGGTCCCGGGAGGGGGGGGGGAATCTACGAGCAGTACTTC; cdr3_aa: CASSGPGRGGGIYEQYF
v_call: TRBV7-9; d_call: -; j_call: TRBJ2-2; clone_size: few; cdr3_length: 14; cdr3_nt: TGTGCCAGCAGCTTAGTAGCGGCGACCGGGGAGCTGTTTTTT; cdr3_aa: CASSLVAATGELFF
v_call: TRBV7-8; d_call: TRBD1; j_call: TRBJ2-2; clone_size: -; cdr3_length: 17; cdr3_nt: TGTGCCAGCAGCTTATCGACAGGGGGCGGTTACACCGGGGAGCTGTTTTTT; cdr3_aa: CASSLSTGGGYTGELFF
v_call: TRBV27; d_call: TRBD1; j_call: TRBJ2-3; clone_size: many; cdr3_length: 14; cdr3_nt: TGTGCCAGCACCAAGACAGGGGGGACAGATACGCAGTATTTT; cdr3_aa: CASTKTGGTDTQYF
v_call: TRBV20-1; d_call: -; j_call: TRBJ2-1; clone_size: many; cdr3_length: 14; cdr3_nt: TGCAGTGCTGCCCCGGATGGGTGGGTCGATGAGCAGTTCTTC; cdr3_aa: CSAAPDGWVDEQFF
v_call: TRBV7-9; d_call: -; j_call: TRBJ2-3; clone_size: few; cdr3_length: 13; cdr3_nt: TGTGCCAGCAGCGCCAAAGCAGGGCTAACGCAGTATTTT; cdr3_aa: CASSAKAGLTQYF
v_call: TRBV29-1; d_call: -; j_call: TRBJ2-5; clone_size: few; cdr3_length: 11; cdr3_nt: TGCAGCGTTGCCGATCCGGGGACCCAGTACTTC; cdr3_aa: CSVADPGTQYF